This record concerns one T cell receptor (beta chain) sequence. This CDR3 is built from 15 residues. CDR1 and CDR2 from the germline V gene are SGHTA and FQGNSA. V was pared by 1 base and J by 4 bases, with 12 bases between. This sample was included in a study of beta chain features in type 1 diabetes. The whole isolated RNA underwent reverse transcription, so sequencing captured expressed TCRB transcripts. TCRdb keeps only in-frame clones here, not all; method: immunoSEQ multiplex PCR. The sample records around 500,000 clones, about an eighth being singletons. V usage is TRBV7-2 and J usage is TRBJ2-3; tentative D call: TRBD1 (5 bases). This clonotype was obtained from a woman aged 18-29 years in good health. The sequencing sample was made of naive CD4+ T cells from blood. The CDR3 sequence: CASSLGTLSADTQYF. The CDR3 coding sequence is TGTGCCAGCAGCTTAGGGACATTATCGGCAGATACGCAGTATTTT.